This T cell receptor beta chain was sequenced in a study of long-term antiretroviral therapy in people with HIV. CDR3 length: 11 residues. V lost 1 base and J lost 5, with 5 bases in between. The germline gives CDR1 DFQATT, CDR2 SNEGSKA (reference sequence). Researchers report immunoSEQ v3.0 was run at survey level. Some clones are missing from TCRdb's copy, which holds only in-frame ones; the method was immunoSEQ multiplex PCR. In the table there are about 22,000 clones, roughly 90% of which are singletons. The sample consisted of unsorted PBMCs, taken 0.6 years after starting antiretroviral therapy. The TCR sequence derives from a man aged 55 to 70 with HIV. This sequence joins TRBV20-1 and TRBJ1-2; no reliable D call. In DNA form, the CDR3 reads TGCAGTGCTAGAGTAGGGTATGGCTACACCTTC. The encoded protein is CSARVGYGYTF.